This TCR beta chain was profiled in a study of blood T cell repertoires in COVID-19. Repertoires were generated with immunoSEQ multiplex PCR, while TCRdb's copy carries only in-frame clones and drops some. The sample shows under 200,000 clones, roughly 86% of them seen only once. V lost 2 bases and J lost 0; bases outside the gene matches: 3. The germline V gene encodes CDR1 SNHLY and CDR2 FYNNEI. CDR3 length equals 16 residues. The clonotype originates from a woman older than 75 in a cohort sampled during active or convalescent COVID-19. The V and J genes are TRBV2 and TRBJ1-4, with TRBD1 matching 7 bases. Material: peripheral blood. This CDR3 reads CASSEQGGPTNEKLFF. CDR3 coding DNA: TGTGCCAGCAGTGAACAGGGGGGACCAACTAATGAAAAACTGTTTTTT.